This T cell receptor (beta chain) stems from a study of blood T cell repertoires in COVID-19. Study overall: Sites across the United States, Italy and Spain contributed samples from acute and convalescent COVID-19. PBMCs, B-cell-depleted T cells, or T cells were the source of the cDNA or gDNA that made up the material.

In germline, CDR1 is LNHDA, CDR2 SQIVND (reference sequence). This CDR3 has 15 amino acids. The V end was cut by 7 bases, the J end by 6 bases, with 18 bases between. Methods used by the authors: From reference gene primer amplification, estimates of nucleated cell counts were derived. Repertoires were generated with immunoSEQ multiplex PCR, while TCRdb's copy carries only in-frame clones and drops some. V, J and clone size were drawn from that table, and D and trimming were deduced from the DNA. The data hold tens of thousands of clones, with about 80% observed a single time. The V call is TRBV19, the J call TRBJ2-2, with D unresolved. The specimen sequenced was peripheral blood. The source of this sequence is a woman aged 55-70 years with acute or convalescent COVID-19. DNA of the CDR3: TGTGCCAGTACCTCCAACTTACCGGCGGCCGGGGAGCTGTTTTTT. It encodes CASTSNLPAAGELFF.